This TCR beta chain was identified during a study of cytomegalovirus exposure and HLA in healthy donors. Findings and caveats of the study: The investigators catalogued 150 to 200 TCR beta chains as cytomegalovirus-associated.

Vbeta (60) and Jbeta (13) primers were used in the PCR. Method: immunoSEQ multiplex PCR; TCRdb's copy keeps in-frame clones and lacks some. The table for this sample gives about 77,000 clones. Comments on this clone: Its specificity is unknown.

Trimming took off 7 bases at V and 11 bases at J, with 15 bases between the two ends. The CDR3 sequence is 11 residues long. The V gene's germline CDR1 is DFQATT and CDR2 SNEGSKA (reference sequence). This clonotype was obtained from a man aged 45-60 years in good health and CMV-seropositive. This rearrangement joins TRBV20-1 to TRBJ2-1; possibly TRBD1 for D (6 bases). The sequenced sample consisted of PBMCs. The CDR3 sequence: CSGYLDSQQFF. The CDR3 coding sequence is TGCAGTGGCTATTTGGACAGCCAGCAGTTCTTC.